This TCR beta chain was captured in a study of blood T cell repertoires in COVID-19. There are 16 residues in the CDR3. Trimming took off 2 bases at V and 2 bases at J, with 13 bases between the two ends. The germline CDR1 and CDR2 sequences are KGHSH and LQKENI. TCRdb's copy holds only in-frame clones and misses some; the assay was immunoSEQ multiplex PCR. Among under 450,000 clones listed, roughly four fifths were seen once. The sequenced sample was PBMCs or T cells enriched from blood (not recorded which). The chain is built from TRBV18 and TRBJ1-5; weak D call: TRBD1 (5 bases). This sequence was found in a woman in her forties or fifties who had recovered from COVID-19. The CDR3 loop is CASSPTAPGGNQPQHF. In DNA, the CDR3 is TGTGCCAGCTCACCAACAGCCCCGGGGGGCAATCAGCCCCAGCATTTT.